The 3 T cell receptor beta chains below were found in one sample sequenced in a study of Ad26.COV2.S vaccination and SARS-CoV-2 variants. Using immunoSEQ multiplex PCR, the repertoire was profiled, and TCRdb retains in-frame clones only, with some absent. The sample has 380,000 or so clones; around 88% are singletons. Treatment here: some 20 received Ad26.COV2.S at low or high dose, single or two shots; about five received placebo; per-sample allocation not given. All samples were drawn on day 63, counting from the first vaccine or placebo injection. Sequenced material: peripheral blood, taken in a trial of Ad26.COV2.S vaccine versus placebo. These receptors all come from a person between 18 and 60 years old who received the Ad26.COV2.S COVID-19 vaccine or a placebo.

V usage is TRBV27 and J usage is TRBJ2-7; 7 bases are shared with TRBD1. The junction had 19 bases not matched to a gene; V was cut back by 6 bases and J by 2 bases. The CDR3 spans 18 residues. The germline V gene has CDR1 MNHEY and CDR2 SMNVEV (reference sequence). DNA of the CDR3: TGTGCCAGCAGCTCCACAGGGGCGGACCTCCGAGAAACCTACGAGCAGTACTTC. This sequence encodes CASSSTGADLRETYEQYF.

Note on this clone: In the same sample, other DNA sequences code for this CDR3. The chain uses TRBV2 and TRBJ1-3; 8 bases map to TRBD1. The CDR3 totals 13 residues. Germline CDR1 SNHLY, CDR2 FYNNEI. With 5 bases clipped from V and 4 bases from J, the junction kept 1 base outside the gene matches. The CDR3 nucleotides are TGTGCCAGCAGTCGGGACAGGGGAAACACCATATATTTT. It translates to CASSRDRGNTIYF.

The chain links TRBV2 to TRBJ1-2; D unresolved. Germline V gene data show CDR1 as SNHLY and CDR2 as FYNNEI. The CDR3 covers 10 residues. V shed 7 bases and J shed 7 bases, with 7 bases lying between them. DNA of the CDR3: TGTGCCAGCAAAGATAGTGGCTACACCTTC. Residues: CASKDSGYTF.